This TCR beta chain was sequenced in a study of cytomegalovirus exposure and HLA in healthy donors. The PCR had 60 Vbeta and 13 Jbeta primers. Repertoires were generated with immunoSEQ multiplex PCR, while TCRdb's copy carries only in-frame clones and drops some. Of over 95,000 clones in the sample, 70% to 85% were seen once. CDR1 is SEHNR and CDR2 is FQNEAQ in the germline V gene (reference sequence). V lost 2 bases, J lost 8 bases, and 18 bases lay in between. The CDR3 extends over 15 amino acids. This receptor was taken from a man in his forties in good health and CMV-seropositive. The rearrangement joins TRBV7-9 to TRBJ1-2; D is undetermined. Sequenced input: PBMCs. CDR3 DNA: TGTGCCAGCAGCTTACTTCGTCGGGGAGGCCGCGGCTACACCTTC. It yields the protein CASSLLRRGGRGYTF.